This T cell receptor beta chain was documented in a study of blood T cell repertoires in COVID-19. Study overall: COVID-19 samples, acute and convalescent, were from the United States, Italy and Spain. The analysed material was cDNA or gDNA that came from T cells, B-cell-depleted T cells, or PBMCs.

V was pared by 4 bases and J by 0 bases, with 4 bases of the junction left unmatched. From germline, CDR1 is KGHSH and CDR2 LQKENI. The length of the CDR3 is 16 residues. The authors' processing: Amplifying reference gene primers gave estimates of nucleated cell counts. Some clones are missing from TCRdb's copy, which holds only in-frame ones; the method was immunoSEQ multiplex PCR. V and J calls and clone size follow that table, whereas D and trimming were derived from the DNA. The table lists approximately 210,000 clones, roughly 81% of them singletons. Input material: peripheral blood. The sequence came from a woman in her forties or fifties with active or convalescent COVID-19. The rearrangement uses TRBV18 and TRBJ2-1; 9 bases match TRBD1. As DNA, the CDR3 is TGTGCCAGCTCACAACAGACAGGGGGCTCCTACAATGAGCAGTTCTTC. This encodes CASSQQTGGSYNEQFF.